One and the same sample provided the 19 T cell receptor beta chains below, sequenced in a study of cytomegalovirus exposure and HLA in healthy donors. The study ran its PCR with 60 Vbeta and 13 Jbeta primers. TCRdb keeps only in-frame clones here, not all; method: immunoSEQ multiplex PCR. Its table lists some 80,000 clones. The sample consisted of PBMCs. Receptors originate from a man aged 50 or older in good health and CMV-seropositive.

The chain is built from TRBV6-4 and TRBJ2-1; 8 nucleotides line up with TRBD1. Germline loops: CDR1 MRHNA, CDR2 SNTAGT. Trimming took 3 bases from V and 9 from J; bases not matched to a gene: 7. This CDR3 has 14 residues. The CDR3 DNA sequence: TGTGCCAGCAGTGAAGGACAGGGTAGTGGTGAGCAGTTCTTC. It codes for CASSEGQGSGEQFF.

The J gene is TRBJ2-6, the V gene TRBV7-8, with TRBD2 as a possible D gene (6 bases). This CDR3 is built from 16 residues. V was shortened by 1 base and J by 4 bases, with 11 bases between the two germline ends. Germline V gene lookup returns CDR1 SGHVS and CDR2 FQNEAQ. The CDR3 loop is CASSLVGGTGANVLTF. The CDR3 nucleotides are TGTGCCAGCAGCTTAGTCGGAGGGACCGGGGCCAACGTCCTGACTTTC.

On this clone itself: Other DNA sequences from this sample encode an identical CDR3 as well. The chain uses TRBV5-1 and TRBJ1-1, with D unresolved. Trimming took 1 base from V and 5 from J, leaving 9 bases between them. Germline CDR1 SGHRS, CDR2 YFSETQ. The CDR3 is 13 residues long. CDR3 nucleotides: TGCGCCAGCAGCTTGCGGGGTGGTACTGAAGCTTTCTTT. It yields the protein CASSLRGGTEAFF.

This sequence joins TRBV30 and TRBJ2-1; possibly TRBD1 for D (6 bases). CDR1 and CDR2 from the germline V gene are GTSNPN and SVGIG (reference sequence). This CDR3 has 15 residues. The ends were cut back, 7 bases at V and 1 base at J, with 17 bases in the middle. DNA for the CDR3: TGTGCCTACCTTTGGACAGCGAGGTCCTACAATGAGCAGTTCTTC. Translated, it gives CAYLWTARSYNEQFF.

The CDR3 DNA sequence: TGTGCCAGCTCATCAAACCGGGACAGTGGACAGCCCCAGCATTTT. Its protein product is CASSSNRDSGQPQHF. This chain connects TRBV18 to TRBJ1-5, with 7 bases fitting TRBD1. CDR1 is KGHSH, CDR2 LQKENI, per germline. Trimming removed 5 bases from V and 7 bases from J; junction bases left unmatched: 11. This CDR3 is 15 amino acids long.

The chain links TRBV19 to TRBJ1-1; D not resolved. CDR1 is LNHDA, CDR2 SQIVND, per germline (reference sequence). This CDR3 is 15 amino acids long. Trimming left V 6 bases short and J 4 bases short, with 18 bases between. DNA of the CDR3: TGTGCCAGTAGCCAGTCTGGTAGGGAGGGCACTGAAGCTTTCTTT. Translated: CASSQSGREGTEAFF.

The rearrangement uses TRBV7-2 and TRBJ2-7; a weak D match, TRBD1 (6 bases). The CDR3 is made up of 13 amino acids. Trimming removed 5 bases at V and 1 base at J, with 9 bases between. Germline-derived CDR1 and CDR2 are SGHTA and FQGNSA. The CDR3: CASSRGSSYEQYF. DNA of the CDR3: TGTGCCAGCAGCAGGGGGTCTTCCTACGAGCAGTACTTC.

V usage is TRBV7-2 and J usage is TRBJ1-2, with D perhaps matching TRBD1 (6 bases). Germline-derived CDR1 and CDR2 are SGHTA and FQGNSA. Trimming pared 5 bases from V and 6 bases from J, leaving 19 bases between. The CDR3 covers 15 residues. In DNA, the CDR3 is TGTGCCAGCAGCGCTAACAGGGTAGGGGACAATGGCTACACCTTC. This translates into CASSANRVGDNGYTF.

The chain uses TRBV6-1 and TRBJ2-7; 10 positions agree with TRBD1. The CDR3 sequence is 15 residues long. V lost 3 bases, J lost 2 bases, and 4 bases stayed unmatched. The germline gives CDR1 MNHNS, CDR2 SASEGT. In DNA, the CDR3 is TGTGCCAGCAGTGATCTGGGGACAGGGGCCTACGAGCAGTACGTC. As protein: CASSDLGTGAYEQYV.

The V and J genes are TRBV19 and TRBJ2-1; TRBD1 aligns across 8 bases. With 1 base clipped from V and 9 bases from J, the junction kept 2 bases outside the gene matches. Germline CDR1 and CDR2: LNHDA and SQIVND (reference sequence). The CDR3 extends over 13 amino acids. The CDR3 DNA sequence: TGTGCCAGTAGTATAGTAGACAGGGGTGAGCAGTTCTTC. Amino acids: CASSIVDRGEQFF.

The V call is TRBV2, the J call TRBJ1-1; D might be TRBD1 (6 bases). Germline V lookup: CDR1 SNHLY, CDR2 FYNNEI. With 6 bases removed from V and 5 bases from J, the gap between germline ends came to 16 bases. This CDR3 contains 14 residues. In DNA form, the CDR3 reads TGTGCCAGCAGCTCATACCAGGGGTTGACTGAAGCTTTCTTT. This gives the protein CASSSYQGLTEAFF.

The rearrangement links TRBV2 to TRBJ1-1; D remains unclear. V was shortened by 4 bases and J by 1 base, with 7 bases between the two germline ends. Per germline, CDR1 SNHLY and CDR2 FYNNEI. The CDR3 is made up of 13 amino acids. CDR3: CASSVQQNTEAFF. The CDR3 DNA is TGTGCCAGCAGTGTACAGCAGAACACTGAAGCTTTCTTT.

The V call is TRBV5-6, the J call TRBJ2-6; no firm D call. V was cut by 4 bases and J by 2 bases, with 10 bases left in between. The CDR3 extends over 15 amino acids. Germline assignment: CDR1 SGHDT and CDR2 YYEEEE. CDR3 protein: CASSAGLPGANVLTF. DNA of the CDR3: TGTGCCAGCAGCGCAGGCCTCCCTGGGGCCAACGTCCTGACTTTC. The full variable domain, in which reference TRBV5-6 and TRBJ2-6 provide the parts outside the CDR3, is DAGVTQSPTHLIKTRGQQVTLRCSPKSGHDTVSWYQQALGQGPQFIFQYYEEEERQRGNFPDRFSGHQFPNYSSELNVNALLLGDSALYLCASSAGLPGANVLTFGAGSRLTVL.

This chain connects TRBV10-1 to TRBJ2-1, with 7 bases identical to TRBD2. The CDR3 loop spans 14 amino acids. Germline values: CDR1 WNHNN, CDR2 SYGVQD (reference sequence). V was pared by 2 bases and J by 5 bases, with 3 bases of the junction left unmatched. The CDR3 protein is CASSEGRGDNEQFF. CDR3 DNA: TGCGCCAGCAGTGAGGGACGGGGGGACAATGAGCAGTTCTTC.

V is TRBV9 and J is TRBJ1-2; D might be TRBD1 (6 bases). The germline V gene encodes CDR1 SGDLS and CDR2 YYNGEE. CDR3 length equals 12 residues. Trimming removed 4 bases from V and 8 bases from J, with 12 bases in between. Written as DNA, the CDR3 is TGTGCCAGCAGCTACTACAGGGAGGGCTACACCTTC. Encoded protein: CASSYYREGYTF.

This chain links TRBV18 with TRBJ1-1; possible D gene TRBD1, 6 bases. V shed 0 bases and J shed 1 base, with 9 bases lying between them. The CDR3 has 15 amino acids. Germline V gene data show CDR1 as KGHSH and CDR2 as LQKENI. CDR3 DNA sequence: TGTGCCAGCTCACCACCGGGACAACAGAACACTGAAGCTTTCTTT. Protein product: CASSPPGQQNTEAFF.

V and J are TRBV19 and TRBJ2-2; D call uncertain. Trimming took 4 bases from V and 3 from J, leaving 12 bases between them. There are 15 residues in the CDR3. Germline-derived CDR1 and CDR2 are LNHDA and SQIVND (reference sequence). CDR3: CASSKTPQYTGELFF. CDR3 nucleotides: TGTGCCAGTAGTAAGACACCCCAATACACCGGGGAGCTGTTTTTT. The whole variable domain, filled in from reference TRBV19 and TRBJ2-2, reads DGGITQSPKYLFRKEGQNVTLSCEQNLNHDAMYWYRQDPGQGLRLIYYSQIVNDFQKGDIAEGYSVSREKKESFPLTVTSAQKNPTAFYLCASSKTPQYTGELFFGEGSRLTVL.

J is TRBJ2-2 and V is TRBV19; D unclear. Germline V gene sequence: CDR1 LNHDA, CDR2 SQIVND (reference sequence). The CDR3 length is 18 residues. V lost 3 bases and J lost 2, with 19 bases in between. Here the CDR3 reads CASSIAYIGGTNTGELFF. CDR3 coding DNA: TGTGCCAGTAGTATTGCTTATATAGGCGGTACCAACACCGGGGAGCTGTTTTTT.

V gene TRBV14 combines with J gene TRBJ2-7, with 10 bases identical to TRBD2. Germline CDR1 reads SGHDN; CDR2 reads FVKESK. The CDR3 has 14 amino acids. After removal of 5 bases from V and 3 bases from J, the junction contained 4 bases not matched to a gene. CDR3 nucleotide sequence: TGTGCCAGCAGCTACGGACTAGCGGACTACGAGCAGTACTTC. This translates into CASSYGLADYEQYF.